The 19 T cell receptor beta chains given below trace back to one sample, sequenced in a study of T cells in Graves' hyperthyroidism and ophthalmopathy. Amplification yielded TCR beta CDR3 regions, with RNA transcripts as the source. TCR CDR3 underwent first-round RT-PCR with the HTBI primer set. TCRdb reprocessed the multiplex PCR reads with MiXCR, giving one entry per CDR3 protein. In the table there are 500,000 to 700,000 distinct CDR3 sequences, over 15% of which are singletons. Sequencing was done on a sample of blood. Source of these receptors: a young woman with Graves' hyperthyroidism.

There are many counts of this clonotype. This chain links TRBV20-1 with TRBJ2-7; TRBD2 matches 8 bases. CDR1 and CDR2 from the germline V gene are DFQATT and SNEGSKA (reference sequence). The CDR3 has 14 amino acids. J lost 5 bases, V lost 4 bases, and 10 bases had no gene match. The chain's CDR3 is CSATLTGGADEQYF. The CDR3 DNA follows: TGCAGTGCTACCTTAACCGGGGGGGCCGACGAGCAGTACTTC.

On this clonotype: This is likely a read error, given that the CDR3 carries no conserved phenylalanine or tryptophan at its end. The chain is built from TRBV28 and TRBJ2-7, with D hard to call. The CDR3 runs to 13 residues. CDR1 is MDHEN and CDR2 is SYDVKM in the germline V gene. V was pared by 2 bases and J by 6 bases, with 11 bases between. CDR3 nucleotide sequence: TGTGCCAGCAGTTTACCTACCCTGGGCGAGCAGTACCTC. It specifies CASSLPTLGEQYL.

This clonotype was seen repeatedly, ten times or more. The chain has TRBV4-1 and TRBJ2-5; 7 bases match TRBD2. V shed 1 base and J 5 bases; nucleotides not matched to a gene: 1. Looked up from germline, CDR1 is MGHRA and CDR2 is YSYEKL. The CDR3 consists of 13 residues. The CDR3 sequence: CASSQGGGETQYF. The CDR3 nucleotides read TGCGCCAGCAGCCAAGGGGGGGGGGAGACCCAGTACTTC.

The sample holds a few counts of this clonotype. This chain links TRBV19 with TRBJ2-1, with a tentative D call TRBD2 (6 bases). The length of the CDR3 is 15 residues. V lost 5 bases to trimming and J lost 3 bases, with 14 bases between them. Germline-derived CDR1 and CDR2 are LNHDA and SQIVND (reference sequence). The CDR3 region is CASSQTGTYYNEQFF. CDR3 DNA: TGTGCCAGTAGTCAAACCGGGACTTACTACAATGAGCAGTTCTTC.

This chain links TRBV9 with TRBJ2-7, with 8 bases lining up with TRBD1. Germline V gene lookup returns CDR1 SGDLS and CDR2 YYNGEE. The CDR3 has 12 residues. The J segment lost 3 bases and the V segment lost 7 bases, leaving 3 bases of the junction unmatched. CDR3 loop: CASQGTGYEQYF. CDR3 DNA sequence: TGTGCCAGCCAGGGGACAGGCTACGAGCAGTACTTC.

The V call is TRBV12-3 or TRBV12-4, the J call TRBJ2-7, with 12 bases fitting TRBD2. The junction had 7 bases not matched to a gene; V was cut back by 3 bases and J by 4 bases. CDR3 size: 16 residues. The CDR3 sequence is CASSFRLAGGPYEQYF. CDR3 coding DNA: TGTGCCAGCAGTTTTCGGCTAGCGGGAGGGCCGTACGAGCAGTACTTC.

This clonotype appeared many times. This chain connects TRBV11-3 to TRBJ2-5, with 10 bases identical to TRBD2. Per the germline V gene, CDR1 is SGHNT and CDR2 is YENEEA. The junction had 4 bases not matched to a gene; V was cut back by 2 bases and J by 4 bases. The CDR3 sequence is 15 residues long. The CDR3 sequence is CASSLLASGGETQYF. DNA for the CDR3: TGTGCCAGCAGCTTATTGGCTAGCGGGGGAGAGACCCAGTACTTC. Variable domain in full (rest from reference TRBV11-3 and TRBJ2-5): EAGVVQSPRYKIIEKKQPVAFWCNPISGHNTLYWYLQNLGQGPELLIRYENEEAVDDSQLPKDRFSAERLKGVDSTLKIQPAELGDSAVYLCASSLLASGGETQYFGPGTRLLVL.

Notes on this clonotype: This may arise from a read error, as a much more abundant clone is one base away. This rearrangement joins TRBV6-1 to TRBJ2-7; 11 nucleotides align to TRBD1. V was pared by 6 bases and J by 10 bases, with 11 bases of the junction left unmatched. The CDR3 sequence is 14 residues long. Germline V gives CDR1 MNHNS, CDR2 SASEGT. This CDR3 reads CASSRSGQGVDQYF. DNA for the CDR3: TGTGCCAGCAGCCGATCGGGACAGGGGGTCGACCAGTACTTC.

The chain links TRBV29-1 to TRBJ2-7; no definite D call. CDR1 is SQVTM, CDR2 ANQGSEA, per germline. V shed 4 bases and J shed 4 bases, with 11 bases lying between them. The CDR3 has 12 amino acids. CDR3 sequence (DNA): TGCAGCGTTGGCGTCCAGGCGTACGAGCAGTACTTC. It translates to CSVGVQAYEQYF.

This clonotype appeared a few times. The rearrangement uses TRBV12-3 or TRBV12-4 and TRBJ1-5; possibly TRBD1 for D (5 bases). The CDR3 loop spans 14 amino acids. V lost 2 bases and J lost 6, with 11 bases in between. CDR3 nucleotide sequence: TGTGCCAGCAGTTTACGGCAGGGTAGTCAGCCCCAGCATTTT. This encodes CASSLRQGSQPQHF.

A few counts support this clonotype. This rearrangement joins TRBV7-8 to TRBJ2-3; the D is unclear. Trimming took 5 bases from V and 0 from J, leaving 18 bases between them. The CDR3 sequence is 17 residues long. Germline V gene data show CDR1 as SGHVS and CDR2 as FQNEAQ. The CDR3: CASSDSWLKPSTDTQYF. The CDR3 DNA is TGTGCCAGCAGCGATTCATGGCTAAAGCCTAGCACAGATACGCAGTATTTT.

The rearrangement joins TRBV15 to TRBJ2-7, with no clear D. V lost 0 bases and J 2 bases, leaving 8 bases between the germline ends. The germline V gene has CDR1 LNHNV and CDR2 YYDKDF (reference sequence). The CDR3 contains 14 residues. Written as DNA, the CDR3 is TGTGCCACCAGCAGAGATCGGCAGCCCTACGAGCAGTACTTC. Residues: CATSRDRQPYEQYF.

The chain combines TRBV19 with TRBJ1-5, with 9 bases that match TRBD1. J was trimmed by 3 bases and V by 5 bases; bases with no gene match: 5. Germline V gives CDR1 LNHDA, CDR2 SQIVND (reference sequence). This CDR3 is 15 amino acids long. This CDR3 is CASSLGQGNNQPQHF. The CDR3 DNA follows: TGTGCCAGTAGTCTGGGACAGGGAAACAATCAGCCCCAGCATTTT.

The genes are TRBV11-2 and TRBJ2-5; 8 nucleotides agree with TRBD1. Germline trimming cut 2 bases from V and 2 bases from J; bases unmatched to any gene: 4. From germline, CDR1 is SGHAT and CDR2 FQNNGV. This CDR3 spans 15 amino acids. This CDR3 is CASSLQGAGQETQYF. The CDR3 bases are TGTGCCAGCAGCTTACAGGGGGCTGGGCAAGAGACCCAGTACTTC.

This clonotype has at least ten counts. The CDR3 DNA sequence: TGTGCCAGCAGTCCGCTCCAGGGCAATCAGCCCCAGCATTTT. Translating gives CASSPLQGNQPQHF. This sequence joins TRBV12-3 or TRBV12-4 and TRBJ1-5, with D unresolved. CDR3 length: 14 amino acids. The V gene lost 5 bases and the J gene lost 2 bases, with 10 bases spanning the gap.

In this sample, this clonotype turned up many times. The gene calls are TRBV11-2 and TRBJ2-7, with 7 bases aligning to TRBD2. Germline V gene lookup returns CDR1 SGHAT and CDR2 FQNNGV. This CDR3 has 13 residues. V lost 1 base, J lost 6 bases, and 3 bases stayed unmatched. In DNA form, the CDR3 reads TGTGCCAGCAGCTTAGTTTCGGGGGGCGAGCAGTACTTC. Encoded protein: CASSLVSGGEQYF.

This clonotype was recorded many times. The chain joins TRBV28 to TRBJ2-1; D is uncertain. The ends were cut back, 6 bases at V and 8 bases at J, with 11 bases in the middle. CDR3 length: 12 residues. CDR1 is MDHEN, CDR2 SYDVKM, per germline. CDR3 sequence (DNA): TGTGCCAGCAGCATCGGTGGGTATGAGCAGTTCTTC. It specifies CASSIGGYEQFF.

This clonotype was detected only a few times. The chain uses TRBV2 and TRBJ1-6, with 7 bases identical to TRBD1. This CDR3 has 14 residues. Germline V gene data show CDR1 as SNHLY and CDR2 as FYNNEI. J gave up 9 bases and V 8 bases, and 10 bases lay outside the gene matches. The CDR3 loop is CASAYRGRISPLHF. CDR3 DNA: TGTGCCAGCGCCTACAGGGGCCGGATTTCACCCCTCCACTTT.

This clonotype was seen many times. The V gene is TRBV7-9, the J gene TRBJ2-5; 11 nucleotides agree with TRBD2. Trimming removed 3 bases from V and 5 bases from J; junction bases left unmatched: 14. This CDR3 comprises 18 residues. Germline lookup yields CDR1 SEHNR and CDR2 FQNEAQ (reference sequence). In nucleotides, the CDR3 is TGTGCCAGCAGCTTTAGCGGGAGGGCCTCCGTATTCGGGGAGACCCAGTACTTC. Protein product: CASSFSGRASVFGETQYF.